This T cell receptor beta chain was found in a study of T cells after yellow fever vaccination. As for the study in general: In the case of low-cell-number fractions, SMART-Seq v4 Ultra Low Input was used for preparation. Findings of the study overall: A small proportion of clonotypes was detected in both the CD4 and CD8 compartments. There was a possibility that FACS-sorted repertoires contained abundant clonotypes contaminating from the bulk population.

This clonotype came up many times. Its specificity is unknown. TCRdb re-called the 5' RACE reads with MiXCR, one entry per CDR3 protein. This sample has 150,000 or so distinct CDR3 sequences, with approximately 6.6% found just once. V lost 1 base and J lost 3, with 9 bases in between. This CDR3 region has 14 residues. CDR1 SGHKS and CDR2 YYEKEE come from the germline V gene (reference sequence). The rearrangement uses TRBV5-5 and TRBJ2-3; D might be TRBD1 (5 bases). Material: CD4+ T cells sorted from PBMCs, obtained 10 days after the yellow fever booster vaccination. The clonotype comes from a man aged 30 to 45 who received the YFV17D yellow fever vaccine. CDR3 region: CASSLLGPTDTQYF. The CDR3 bases are TGTGCCAGCAGCTTGTTGGGGCCGACAGATACGCAGTATTTT.